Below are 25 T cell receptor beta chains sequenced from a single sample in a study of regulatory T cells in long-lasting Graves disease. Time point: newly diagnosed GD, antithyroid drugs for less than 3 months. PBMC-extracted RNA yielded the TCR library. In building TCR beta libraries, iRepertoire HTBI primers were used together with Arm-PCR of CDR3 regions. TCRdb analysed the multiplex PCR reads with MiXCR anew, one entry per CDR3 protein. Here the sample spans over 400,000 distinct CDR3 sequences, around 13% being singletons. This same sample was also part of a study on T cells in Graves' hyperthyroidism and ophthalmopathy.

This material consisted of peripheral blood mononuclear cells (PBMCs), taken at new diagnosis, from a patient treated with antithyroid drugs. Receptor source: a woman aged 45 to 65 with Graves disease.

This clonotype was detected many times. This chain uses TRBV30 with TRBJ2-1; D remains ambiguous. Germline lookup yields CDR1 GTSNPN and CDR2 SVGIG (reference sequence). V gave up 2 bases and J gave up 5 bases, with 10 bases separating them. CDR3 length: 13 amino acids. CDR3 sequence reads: CAWSRQVDNEQFF. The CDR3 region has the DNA TGTGCCTGGAGTAGGCAGGTCGACAATGAGCAGTTCTTC.

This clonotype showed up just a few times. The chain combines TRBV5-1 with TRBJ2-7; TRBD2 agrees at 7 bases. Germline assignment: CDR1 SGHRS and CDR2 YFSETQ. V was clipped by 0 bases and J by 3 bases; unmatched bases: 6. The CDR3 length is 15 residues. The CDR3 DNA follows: TGCGCCAGCAGCTTGGCAACTAGCGCCAGCTACGAGCAGTACTTC. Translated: CASSLATSASYEQYF.

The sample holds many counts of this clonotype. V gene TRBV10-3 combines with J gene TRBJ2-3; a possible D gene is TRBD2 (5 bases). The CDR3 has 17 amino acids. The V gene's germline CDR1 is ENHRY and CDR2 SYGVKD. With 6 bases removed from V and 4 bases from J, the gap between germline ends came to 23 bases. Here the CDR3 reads CAISRERAEVRSDTQYF. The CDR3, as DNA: TGTGCCATCAGCCGGGAACGGGCGGAGGTTCGTTCAGATACGCAGTATTTT.

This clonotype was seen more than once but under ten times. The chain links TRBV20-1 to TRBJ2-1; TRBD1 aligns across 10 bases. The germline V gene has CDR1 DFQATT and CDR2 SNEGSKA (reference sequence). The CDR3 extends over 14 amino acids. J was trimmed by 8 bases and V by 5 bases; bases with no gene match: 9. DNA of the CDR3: TGCAGTGCTCCGGGGACAGGGGATGTTGATGAGCAGTTCTTC. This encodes CSAPGTGDVDEQFF.

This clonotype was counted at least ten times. DNA of the CDR3: TGTGCCAGCAGTGGTCAGGTCTACGAGCAGTACTTC. Protein product: CASSGQVYEQYF. J is TRBJ2-7 and V is TRBV2; D is unresolved. Germline V gene sequence: CDR1 SNHLY, CDR2 FYNNEI. This CDR3 has 12 amino acids. V shed 4 bases and J shed 3 bases, with 7 bases lying between them. The whole variable domain, filled in from reference TRBV2 and TRBJ2-7, reads EPEVTQTPSHQVTQMGQEVILRCVPISNHLYFYWYRQILGQKVEFLVSFYNNEISEKSEIFDDQFSVERPDGSNFTLKIRSTKLEDSAMYFCASSGQVYEQYFGPGTRLTVT.

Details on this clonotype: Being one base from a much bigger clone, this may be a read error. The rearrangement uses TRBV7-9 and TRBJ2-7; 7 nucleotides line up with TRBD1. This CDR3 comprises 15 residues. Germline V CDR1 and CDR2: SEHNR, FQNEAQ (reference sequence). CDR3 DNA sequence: TGTGCCAGCAGCGTCGGACAGGTTGGCGCCTACGAGCAGTGCTTC. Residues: CASSVGQVGAYEQCF.

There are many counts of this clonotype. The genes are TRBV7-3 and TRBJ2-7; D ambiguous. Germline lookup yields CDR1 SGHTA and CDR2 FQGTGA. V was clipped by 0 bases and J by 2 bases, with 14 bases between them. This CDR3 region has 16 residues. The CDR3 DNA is TGTGCCAGCAGCTTAACGTCACGCGGTTTAGCCTACGAGCAGTACTTC. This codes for CASSLTSRGLAYEQYF.

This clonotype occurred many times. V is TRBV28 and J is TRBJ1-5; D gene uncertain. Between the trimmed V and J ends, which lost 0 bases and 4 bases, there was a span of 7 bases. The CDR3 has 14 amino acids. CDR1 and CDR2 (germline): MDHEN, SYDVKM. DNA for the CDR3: TGTGCCAGCAGTTTATGGGCGGGGAATCAGCCCCAGCATTTT. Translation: CASSLWAGNQPQHF. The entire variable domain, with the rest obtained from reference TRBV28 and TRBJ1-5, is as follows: DVKVTQSSRYLVKRTGEKVFLECVQDMDHENMFWYRQDPGLGLRLIYFSYDVKMKEKGDIPEGYSVSREKKERFSLILESASTNQTSMYLCASSLWAGNQPQHFGDGTRLSIL.

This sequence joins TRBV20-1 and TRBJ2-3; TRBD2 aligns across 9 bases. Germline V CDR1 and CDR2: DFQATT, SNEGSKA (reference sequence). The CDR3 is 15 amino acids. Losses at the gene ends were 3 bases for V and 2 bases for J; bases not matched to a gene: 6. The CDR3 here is CSARSLAGNTDTQYF. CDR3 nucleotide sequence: TGCAGTGCTAGGAGCCTAGCGGGAAACACAGATACGCAGTATTTT.

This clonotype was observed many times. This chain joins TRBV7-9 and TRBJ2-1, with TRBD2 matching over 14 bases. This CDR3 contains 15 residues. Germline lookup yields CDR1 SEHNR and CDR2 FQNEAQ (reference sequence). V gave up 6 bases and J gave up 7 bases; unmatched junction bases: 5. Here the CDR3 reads CASSSGLAGGNEQFF. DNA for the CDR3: TGTGCCAGCAGTTCTGGACTAGCGGGAGGTAATGAGCAGTTCTTC. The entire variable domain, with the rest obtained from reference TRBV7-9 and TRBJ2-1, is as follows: DTGVSQNPRHKITKRGQNVTFRCDPISEHNRLYWYRQTLGQGPEFLTYFQNEAQLEKSRLLSDRFSAERPKGSFSTLEIQRTEQGDSAMYLCASSSGLAGGNEQFFGPGTRLTVL.

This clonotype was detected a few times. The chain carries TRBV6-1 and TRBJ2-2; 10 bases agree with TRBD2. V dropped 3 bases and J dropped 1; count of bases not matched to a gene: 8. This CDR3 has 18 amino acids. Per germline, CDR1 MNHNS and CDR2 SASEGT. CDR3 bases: TGTGCCAGCAGTGAGGGCCCGTGGACTAGCGGGAACACCGGGGAGCTGTTTTTT. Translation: CASSEGPWTSGNTGELFF.

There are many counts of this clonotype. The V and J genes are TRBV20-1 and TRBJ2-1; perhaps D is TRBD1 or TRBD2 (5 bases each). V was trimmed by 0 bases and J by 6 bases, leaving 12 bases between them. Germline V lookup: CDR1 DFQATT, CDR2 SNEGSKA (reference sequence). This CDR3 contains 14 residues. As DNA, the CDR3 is TGCAGTGCTAGAGATTGGGGGTTGGGCAATGAGCAGTTCTTC. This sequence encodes CSARDWGLGNEQFF.

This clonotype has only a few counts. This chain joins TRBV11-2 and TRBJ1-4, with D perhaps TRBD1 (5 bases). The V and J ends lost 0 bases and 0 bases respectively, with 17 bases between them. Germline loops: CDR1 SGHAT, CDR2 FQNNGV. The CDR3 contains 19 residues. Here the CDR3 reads CASSLDLAGRSTTNEKLFF. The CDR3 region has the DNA TGTGCCAGCAGCTTAGATCTGGCAGGGAGGAGTACAACTAATGAAAAACTGTTTTTT.

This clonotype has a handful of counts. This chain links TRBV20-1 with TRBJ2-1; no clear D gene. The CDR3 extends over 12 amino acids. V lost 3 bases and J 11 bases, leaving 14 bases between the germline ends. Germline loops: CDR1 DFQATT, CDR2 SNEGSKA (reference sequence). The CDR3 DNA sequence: TGCAGTGCTAGTCTCCGACCGAGTCAGCAGTTCTTC. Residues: CSASLRPSQQFF.

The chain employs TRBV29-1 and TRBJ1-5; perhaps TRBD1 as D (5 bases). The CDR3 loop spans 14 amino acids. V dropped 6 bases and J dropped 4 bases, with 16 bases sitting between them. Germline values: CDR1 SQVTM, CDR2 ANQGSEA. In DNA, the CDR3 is TGCAGCGTCGCCCCGGGGCAGTCAAATCAGCCCCAGCATTTT. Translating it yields CSVAPGQSNQPQHF.

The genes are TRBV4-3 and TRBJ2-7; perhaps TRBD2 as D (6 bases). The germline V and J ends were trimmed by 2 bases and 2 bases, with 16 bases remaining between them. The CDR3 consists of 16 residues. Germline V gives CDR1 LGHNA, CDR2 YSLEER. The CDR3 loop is CASSQNPGTGTYEQYF. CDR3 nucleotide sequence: TGCGCCAGCAGCCAAAATCCCGGGACTGGTACCTACGAGCAGTACTTC.

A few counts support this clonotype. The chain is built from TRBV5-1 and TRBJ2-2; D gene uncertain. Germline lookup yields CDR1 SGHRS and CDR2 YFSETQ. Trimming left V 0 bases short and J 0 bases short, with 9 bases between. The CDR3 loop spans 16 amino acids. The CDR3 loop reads CASSLDGHANTGELFF. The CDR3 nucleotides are TGCGCCAGCAGCTTGGACGGTCACGCGAACACCGGGGAGCTGTTTTTT. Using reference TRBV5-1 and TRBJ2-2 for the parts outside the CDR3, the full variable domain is KAGVTQTPRYLIKTRGQQVTLSCSPISGHRSVSWYQQTPGQGLQFLFEYFSETQRNKGNFPGRFSGRQFSNSRSEMNVSTLELGDSALYLCASSLDGHANTGELFFGEGSRLTVL.

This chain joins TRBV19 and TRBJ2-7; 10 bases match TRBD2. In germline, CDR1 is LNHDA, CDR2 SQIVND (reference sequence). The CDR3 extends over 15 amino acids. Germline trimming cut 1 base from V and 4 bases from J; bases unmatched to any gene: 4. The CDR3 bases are TGTGCCAGTAGTATAGTTCCAGCGGGAGGGTACGAGCAGTACTTC. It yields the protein CASSIVPAGGYEQYF.

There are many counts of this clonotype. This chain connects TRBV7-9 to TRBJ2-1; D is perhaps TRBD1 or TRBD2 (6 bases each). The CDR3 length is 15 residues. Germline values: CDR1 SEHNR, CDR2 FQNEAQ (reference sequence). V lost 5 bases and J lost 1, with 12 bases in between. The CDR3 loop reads CASSKRGVSYNEQFF. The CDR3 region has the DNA TGTGCCAGCAGCAAAAGGGGGGTTTCCTACAATGAGCAGTTCTTC.

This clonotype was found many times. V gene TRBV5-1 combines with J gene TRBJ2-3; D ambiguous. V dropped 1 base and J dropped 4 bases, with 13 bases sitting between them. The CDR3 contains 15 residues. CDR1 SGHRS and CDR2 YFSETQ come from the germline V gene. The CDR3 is CASSLYASAADTQYF. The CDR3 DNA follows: TGCGCCAGCAGCTTGTACGCTAGTGCGGCAGATACGCAGTATTTT.

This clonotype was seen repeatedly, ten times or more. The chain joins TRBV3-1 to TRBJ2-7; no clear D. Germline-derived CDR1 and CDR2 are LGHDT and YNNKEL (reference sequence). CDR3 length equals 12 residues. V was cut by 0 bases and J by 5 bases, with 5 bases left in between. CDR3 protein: CASSQDGNEQYF. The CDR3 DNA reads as TGTGCCAGCAGCCAAGATGGTAACGAGCAGTACTTC.

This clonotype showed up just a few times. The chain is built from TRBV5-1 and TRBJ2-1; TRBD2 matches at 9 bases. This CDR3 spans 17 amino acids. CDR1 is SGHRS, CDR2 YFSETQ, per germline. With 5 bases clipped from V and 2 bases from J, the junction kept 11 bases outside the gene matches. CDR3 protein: CASRTGSAGGAYNEQFF. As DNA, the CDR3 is TGCGCCAGCAGGACAGGGTCCGCGGGAGGGGCCTACAATGAGCAGTTCTTC.

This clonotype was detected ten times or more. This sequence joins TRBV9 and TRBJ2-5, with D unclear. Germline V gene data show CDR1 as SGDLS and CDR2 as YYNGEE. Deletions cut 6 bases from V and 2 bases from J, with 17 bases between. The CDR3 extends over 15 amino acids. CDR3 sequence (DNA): TGTGCCAGCACAAGAGGACCTCGTACGCAAGAGACCCAGTACTTC. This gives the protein CASTRGPRTQETQYF.

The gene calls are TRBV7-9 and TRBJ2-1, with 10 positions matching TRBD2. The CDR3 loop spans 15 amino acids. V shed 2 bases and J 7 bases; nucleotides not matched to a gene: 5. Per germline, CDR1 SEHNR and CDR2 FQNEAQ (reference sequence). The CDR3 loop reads CASSLLAGAGNEQFF. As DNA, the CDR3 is TGTGCCAGCAGCTTACTAGCGGGAGCTGGAAATGAGCAGTTCTTC. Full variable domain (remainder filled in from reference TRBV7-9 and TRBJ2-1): DTGVSQNPRHKITKRGQNVTFRCDPISEHNRLYWYRQTLGQGPEFLTYFQNEAQLEKSRLLSDRFSAERPKGSFSTLEIQRTEQGDSAMYLCASSLLAGAGNEQFFGPGTRLTVL.

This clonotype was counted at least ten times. CDR3 sequence (DNA): TGTGCCAGCAGTGTTCGGGACTACCAAGAGACCCAGTACTTC. The encoded protein is CASSVRDYQETQYF. The V call is TRBV6-1, the J call TRBJ2-5, with D perhaps matching TRBD2 (6 bases). The CDR3 contains 14 residues. Germline V gives CDR1 MNHNS, CDR2 SASEGT. The V gene lost 4 bases and the J gene lost 0 bases, with 9 bases spanning the gap.